One and the same sample provided the 21 T cell receptor beta chains below, sequenced in a study of chemoradiotherapy in HPV16-positive cancers. Only in-frame clones appear in the TCRdb table, and some are missing; sequencing was by immunoSEQ multiplex PCR. Here the sample spans roughly 1,100 clones, approximately 90% being singletons. This specimen was tumor tissue, taken from a patient who underwent chemoradiotherapy. These receptors were collected from a human donor with HPV-associated anogenital cancer.

This sequence joins TRBV21-1 and TRBJ2-7; TRBD2, as called in the table, went unchecked against the DNA. TRBV21-1 is reported as a pseudogene. The CDR3 consists of 15 residues. CDR3 sequence reads: CASKGTGGYSYEQYF. CDR3 DNA: TGTGCCAGCAAAGGAACCGGCGGTTACTCCTACGAGCAGTACTTC.

The chain links TRBV19 to TRBJ2-4; D could derive from TRBD1 or TRBD2 (5 bases each). The CDR3 has 17 amino acids. Germline V gives CDR1 LNHDA, CDR2 SQIVND (reference sequence). The germline V and J ends were trimmed by 2 bases and 0 bases, with 14 bases remaining between them. CDR3 sequence (DNA): TGTGCCAGTAGTATACCCTCCTCGGGGCTAGCCAAAAACATTCAGTACTTC. It codes for CASSIPSSGLAKNIQYF.

The chain links TRBV5-1 to TRBJ2-5; 9 positions agree with TRBD2. Looked up from germline, CDR1 is SGHRS and CDR2 is YFSETQ. V lost 3 bases, J lost 5 bases, and 8 bases stayed unmatched. The CDR3 runs 15 residues. The CDR3: CASSSGRGGQETQYF. DNA of the CDR3: TGCGCCAGCAGCTCTGGGCGGGGGGGCCAGGAGACCCAGTACTTC.

The gene calls are TRBV10-2 and TRBJ1-2, with D tentatively TRBD1 (5 bases). The germline V and J ends were trimmed by 3 bases and 4 bases, with 12 bases remaining between them. The V gene's germline CDR1 is WSHSY and CDR2 SAAADI. The CDR3 is 14 residues long. CDR3: CASSETGGIYGYTF. The CDR3 DNA reads as TGCGCCAGCAGTGAAACAGGCGGCATCTATGGCTACACCTTC.

The genes are TRBV2 and TRBJ2-1; TRBD2 matches 14 bases. This CDR3 comprises 16 residues. J gave up 2 bases and V 11 bases, and 8 bases lay outside the gene matches. The V gene's germline CDR1 is SNHLY and CDR2 FYNNEI. CDR3 nucleotide sequence: TGTGCCCTCGGGACTAGCGGGAGTACCCCCTACAATGAGCAGTTCTTC. Translated: CALGTSGSTPYNEQFF.

The J gene is TRBJ1-4, the V gene TRBV6-1, with 8 positions matching TRBD1. Germline lookup yields CDR1 MNHNS and CDR2 SASEGT. Germline trimming cut 6 bases from V and 5 bases from J; bases unmatched to any gene: 5. This CDR3 spans 14 amino acids. CDR3 region: CASRHRGGNEKLFF. In DNA form, the CDR3 reads TGTGCCAGCAGACACAGGGGGGGGAATGAAAAACTGTTTTTT.

The genes are TRBV28 and TRBJ1-2; D gene uncertain. Trimming cost V 5 bases and J 1 base, with 11 bases left between them. Germline-derived CDR1 and CDR2 are MDHEN and SYDVKM. This CDR3 spans 14 amino acids. The CDR3 is CASSEREINYGYTF. CDR3 nucleotide sequence: TGTGCCAGCAGTGAAAGAGAGATTAACTATGGCTACACCTTC.

The V call is TRBV4-1, the J call TRBJ1-4, with D unclear. Trimming removed 1 base at V and 0 bases at J, with 12 bases between. Germline V gives CDR1 MGHRA, CDR2 YSYEKL. The length of the CDR3 is 17 residues. CDR3: CASSQGPSGATNEKLFF. CDR3 DNA: TGCGCCAGCAGCCAAGGCCCCAGTGGAGCAACTAATGAAAAACTGTTTTTT.

V and J are TRBV19 and TRBJ1-2; weak D call: TRBD1 (5 bases). There are 14 residues in the CDR3. Germline-derived CDR1 and CDR2 are LNHDA and SQIVND (reference sequence). V shed 6 bases and J shed 3 bases, with 14 bases lying between them. The CDR3, as DNA: TGTGCCAGTAGACCCCTGGGGGAAGACTATGGCTACACCTTC. Its protein is CASRPLGEDYGYTF.

The rearrangement joins TRBV28 to TRBJ2-2; unclear D gene. The CDR3 contains 14 residues. Per germline, CDR1 MDHEN and CDR2 SYDVKM. With 3 bases removed from V and 4 bases from J, the gap between germline ends came to 9 bases. CDR3 residues: CASSFLDGTGELFF. The CDR3 bases are TGTGCCAGCAGTTTCTTGGACGGCACCGGGGAGCTGTTTTTT.

J is TRBJ2-6 and V is TRBV7-3, with TRBD1 matching over 8 bases. Unmatched junction bases numbered 12, after V lost 5 bases and J lost 0 bases. This CDR3 comprises 19 residues. The germline gives CDR1 SGHTA, CDR2 FQGTGA. Here the CDR3 DNA reads TGTGCCAGCAGCCCATCCGGGACAGGAGAATACTCTGGGGCCAACGTCCTGACTTTC. Translated, it gives CASSPSGTGEYSGANVLTF.

V and J are TRBV4-3 and TRBJ2-6; no reliable D call. The V and J ends lost 0 bases and 0 bases respectively, with 6 bases between them. CDR3 length equals 16 residues. The germline gives CDR1 LGHNA, CDR2 YSLEER. This CDR3 reads CASSQDHSSGANVLTF. The CDR3 DNA reads as TGCGCCAGCAGCCAAGATCACAGCTCTGGGGCCAACGTCCTGACTTTC.

This chain uses TRBV18 with TRBJ1-2; D gene uncertain. This CDR3 comprises 18 residues. Trimming removed 0 bases from V and 4 bases from J, with 21 bases in between. Germline lookup yields CDR1 KGHSH and CDR2 LQKENI. The DNA for the CDR3 is TGTGCCAGCTCACCACCTTTTGGGCGGAAAGCAAATCTCTATGGCTACACCTTC. Protein: CASSPPFGRKANLYGYTF.

This clone is deemed large. The V call is TRBV30, the J call TRBJ1-5; the D gene is possibly TRBD1 (6 bases). The CDR3 has 13 amino acids. The germline V gene has CDR1 GTSNPN and CDR2 SVGIG (reference sequence). The germline V and J ends were trimmed by 1 base and 6 bases, with 10 bases remaining between them. DNA of the CDR3: TGTGCCTGGAGTGCAGGGGTTGGTCAGCCCCAGCATTTT. The encoded protein is CAWSAGVGQPQHF. The full variable domain, completed using reference TRBV30 and TRBJ1-5, is SQTIHQWPATLVQPVGSPLSLECTVEGTSNPNLYWYRQAAGRGLQLLFYSVGIGQISSEVPQNLSASRPQDRQFILSSKKLLLSDSGFYLCAWSAGVGQPQHFGDGTRLSIL.

The gene calls are TRBV5-1 and TRBJ2-1; 10 nucleotides line up with TRBD2. This CDR3 is 16 amino acids long. J was trimmed by 5 bases and V by 6 bases; bases with no gene match: 11. Germline V lookup: CDR1 SGHRS, CDR2 YFSETQ. In nucleotides, the CDR3 is TGCGCCAGCATCCTTAGAGCGGGGGGGCCAAACAATGAGCAGTTCTTC. Translated: CASILRAGGPNNEQFF.

V and J are TRBV9 and TRBJ2-1; 7 bases agree with TRBD2. V lost 0 bases, J lost 8 bases, and 5 bases stayed unmatched. Germline CDR1 is SGDLS and CDR2 is YYNGEE. This CDR3 contains 14 residues. The CDR3 DNA reads as TGTGCCAGCAGCGTAGTAACTAGCGCCCATGAGCAGTTCTTC. This gives the protein CASSVVTSAHEQFF.

The genes are TRBV4-3 and TRBJ1-2; 8 bases agree with TRBD1. This CDR3 spans 16 amino acids. The germline gives CDR1 LGHNA, CDR2 YSLEER. Trimming cost V 0 bases and J 4 bases; bases outside gene matches: 7. DNA of the CDR3: TGCGCCAGCAGCCAAGATACGGGACAGGCCCTCTATGGCTACACCTTC. As protein: CASSQDTGQALYGYTF.

For this clone: The sample carries other DNA sequences with the same CDR3. This chain links TRBV7-6 with TRBJ2-2; 8 nucleotides align to TRBD2. The CDR3 runs 15 residues. The V segment lost 6 bases and the J segment 1 base; nucleotides outside the gene matches: 4. The germline CDR1 and CDR2 sequences are SGHVS and FNYEAQ. The CDR3 loop is CASSVAGRNTGELFF. The CDR3 DNA sequence: TGTGCCAGCAGTGTAGCGGGGCGGAACACCGGGGAGCTGTTTTTT.

V gene TRBV5-1 combines with J gene TRBJ1-5, with D unresolved. CDR3 length: 14 residues. The germline gives CDR1 SGHRS, CDR2 YFSETQ. V lost 0 bases, J lost 0 bases, and 4 bases lay in between. CDR3 sequence reads: CASSLGSSNQPQHF. CDR3 DNA: TGCGCCAGCAGCTTGGGAAGTAGCAATCAGCCCCAGCATTTT.

The chain has TRBV6-1 and TRBJ2-5, with a possible D match to TRBD1 (6 bases). The V end lost 6 bases, the J end lost 9 bases, and 20 bases lay between the germline ends. Per the germline V gene, CDR1 is MNHNS and CDR2 is SASEGT. The CDR3 is 14 residues long. CDR3 bases: TGTGCCAGCAGCTTGGACAGCACCAAGGGTGCCCAGTACTTC. Protein: CASSLDSTKGAQYF.

The chain recombines TRBV30 with TRBJ2-1; a weak D match, TRBD2 (5 bases). The CDR3 is made up of 13 amino acids. Germline V gene sequence: CDR1 GTSNPN, CDR2 SVGIG (reference sequence). V shed 3 bases and J shed 9 bases, with 15 bases lying between them. CDR3 DNA: TGTGCCTGGAGCGCCGAGACTACCTCTGAGCAGTTCTTC. This codes for CAWSAETTSEQFF.